Below, 22 T cell receptor beta chains from the same sample are listed, as sequenced in a study of CD4+ T cells in melanoma. Only in-frame clones appear in the TCRdb table, and some are missing; sequencing was by immunoSEQ multiplex PCR. This table has some 150,000 clones, 80% to 95% appearing once. The receptors here all came from a human donor with melanoma.

The gene calls are TRBV30 and TRBJ2-1, with TRBD1 matching over 10 bases. This CDR3 has 16 residues. The V and J ends lost 2 bases and 0 bases, in that order; junction bases with no gene match: 4. Germline V gives CDR1 GTSNPN, CDR2 SVGIG (reference sequence). The CDR3 DNA reads as TGTGCCTGGAGTCGGGACAGGGGAAGCTCCTACAATGAGCAGTTCTTC. Its translation is CAWSRDRGSSYNEQFF.

Notes on this clone: Other DNA sequences of this sample code for an identical CDR3. The J gene is TRBJ1-4, the V gene TRBV29-1; maybe TRBD1 (5 bases). The V gene lost 4 bases and the J gene lost 6 bases, with 15 bases spanning the gap. Germline V CDR1 and CDR2: SQVTM, ANQGSEA. This CDR3 comprises 14 residues. As DNA, the CDR3 is TGCAGCGTTGGTGGCGGGGGTACGGATGAAAAACTGTTTTTT. It encodes CSVGGGGTDEKLFF.

The chain couples TRBV4-1 to TRBJ2-3, with a tentative D call TRBD2 (7 bases). V lost 3 bases and J lost 1, with 17 bases in between. This CDR3 comprises 17 residues. Per germline, CDR1 MGHRA and CDR2 YSYEKL. The CDR3 DNA follows: TGCGCCAGCAGCCATGGGCCCGGGGGGCAGGGCACAGATACGCAGTATTTT. Translated: CASSHGPGGQGTDTQYF.

This clone showed up just once. The genes are TRBV7-8 and TRBJ2-3; D uncertain. Per germline, CDR1 SGHVS and CDR2 FQNEAQ. Trimming removed 5 bases from V and 8 bases from J, with 14 bases in between. The CDR3 runs to 13 residues. In DNA form, the CDR3 reads TGTGCCAGCAGCCCCCAAGGCGTCAGTACGCAGTATTTT. Its translation: CASSPQGVSTQYF.

This chain links TRBV27 with TRBJ1-2; 7 nucleotides agree with TRBD1. The CDR3 covers 14 residues. V lost 5 bases and J lost 5; bases outside the gene matches: 8. CDR1 is MNHEY, CDR2 SMNVEV, per germline (reference sequence). The CDR3 region is CASSPQGVRYGYTF. As DNA, the CDR3 is TGTGCCAGCAGTCCCCAGGGGGTTCGATATGGCTACACCTTC.

The chain carries TRBV6-1 and TRBJ1-2, with unresolved D. The V gene lost 1 base and the J gene lost 0 bases, with 12 bases spanning the gap. The CDR3 contains 16 residues. Germline V lookup: CDR1 MNHNS, CDR2 SASEGT. The CDR3 sequence: CASSEGGWLSNYGYTF. In DNA form, the CDR3 reads TGTGCCAGCAGTGAAGGGGGTTGGCTGTCTAACTATGGCTACACCTTC.

V gene TRBV9 combines with J gene TRBJ2-5, with TRBD1 matching over 7 bases. Germline V gene lookup returns CDR1 SGDLS and CDR2 YYNGEE. The J segment lost 5 bases and the V segment lost 0 bases, leaving 10 bases of the junction unmatched. There are 16 residues in the CDR3. CDR3 in DNA: TGTGCCAGCAGCGTAGAAGAAGGGGGCATTGGGGAGACCCAGTACTTC. This codes for CASSVEEGGIGETQYF.

The chain joins TRBV10-3 to TRBJ2-3; the D gene is possibly TRBD2 (5 bases). CDR3 size: 13 residues. Germline CDR1 reads ENHRY; CDR2 reads SYGVKD. Trimming stripped 8 bases from V and 5 bases from J, with 14 bases between. CDR3 sequence reads: CAIRTPGGDTQYF. The CDR3 nucleotides are TGTGCCATCCGTACACCCGGAGGAGATACGCAGTATTTT.

The chain employs TRBV6-1 and TRBJ2-4, with D tentatively TRBD1 (6 bases). Looked up from germline, CDR1 is MNHNS and CDR2 is SASEGT. The V gene lost 6 bases and the J gene lost 2 bases, with 14 bases spanning the gap. The CDR3 is 15 residues long. Here the CDR3 reads CASSWGRGSKNIQYF. CDR3 nucleotide sequence: TGTGCCAGCAGCTGGGGCAGGGGATCCAAAAACATTCAGTACTTC.

This rearrangement joins TRBV9 to TRBJ2-3; D remains unclear. The CDR3 consists of 15 residues. The V end lost 0 bases, the J end lost 2 bases, and 10 bases lay between the germline ends. Per germline, CDR1 SGDLS and CDR2 YYNGEE. The CDR3 here is CASSVGGSHTDTQYF. The CDR3 DNA reads TGTGCCAGCAGCGTAGGAGGCAGTCACACAGATACGCAGTATTTT.

The V and J genes are TRBV13 and TRBJ1-3; 7 nucleotides align to TRBD1. CDR3 length: 16 residues. The germline V gene has CDR1 PRHDT and CDR2 FYEKMQ (reference sequence). Trimming at V came to 6 bases and at J to 8 bases, leaving 16 bases not matched to a gene. CDR3 nucleotide sequence: TGTGCCAGCAGTGACACTGGCGCAGACAGGGCCCACACCATATATTTT. This codes for CASSDTGADRAHTIYF.

In DNA, the CDR3 is TGTGCCAGCAGTGATCCCGGGGAACTGAACACTGAAGCTTTCTTT. Protein product: CASSDPGELNTEAFF. V gene TRBV2 combines with J gene TRBJ1-1; no definite D call. CDR3 length equals 15 residues. Germline CDR1 is SNHLY and CDR2 is FYNNEI. Trimming removed 3 bases at V and 0 bases at J, with 11 bases between.

J is TRBJ2-7 and V is TRBV5-1, with 9 bases aligning to TRBD2. V was pared by 5 bases and J by 5 bases, with 8 bases of the junction left unmatched. The CDR3 is 14 residues long. CDR1 and CDR2 (germline): SGHRS, YFSETQ. The CDR3 region has the DNA TGCGCCAGCAGTTCGGGACTAGCCCCCCACGAGCAGTACTTC. Translation gives CASSSGLAPHEQYF.

The chain uses TRBV30 and TRBJ2-3; D call uncertain. CDR1 GTSNPN and CDR2 SVGIG come from the germline V gene (reference sequence). Between the trimmed V and J ends, which lost 4 bases and 0 bases, there was a span of 2 bases. The CDR3 totals 11 residues. Here the CDR3 reads CAWTSTDTQYF. Here the CDR3 DNA reads TGTGCCTGGACTAGCACAGATACGCAGTATTTT. Drawing the rest from reference TRBV30 and TRBJ2-3, the complete variable domain is SQTIHQWPATLVQPVGSPLSLECTVEGTSNPNLYWYRQAAGRGLQLLFYSVGIGQISSEVPQNLSASRPQDRQFILSSKKLLLSDSGFYLCAWTSTDTQYFGPGTRLTVL.

The chain has TRBV6-6 and TRBJ1-1; D possibly corresponds to TRBD1 (6 bases). V dropped 3 bases and J dropped 1 base, with 15 bases sitting between them. In germline, CDR1 is MNHNY, CDR2 SVGAGI (reference sequence). This CDR3 is 16 amino acids long. Here the CDR3 DNA reads TGTGCCAGCAGTTATCTAAGGGGGGGCGGGAACACTGAAGCTTTCTTT. Amino acids: CASSYLRGGGNTEAFF.

The V call is TRBV7-9, the J call TRBJ2-3; 11 nucleotides line up with TRBD2. This CDR3 is 16 amino acids long. The J segment lost 4 bases and the V segment lost 3 bases, leaving 6 bases of the junction unmatched. Germline-derived CDR1 and CDR2 are SEHNR and FQNEAQ (reference sequence). The DNA for the CDR3 is TGTGCCAGCAGCTTCCCTCTAGCGGGGGGAGCAGATACGCAGTATTTT. Translation gives CASSFPLAGGADTQYF.

The V call is TRBV2, the J call TRBJ2-3; 10 bases match TRBD2. V was pared by 7 bases and J by 1 base, with 5 bases of the junction left unmatched. Germline lookup yields CDR1 SNHLY and CDR2 FYNNEI. CDR3 size: 15 residues. In nucleotides, the CDR3 is TGTGCCAGCACCCGGAGCGGGGGGGGCACAGATACGCAGTATTTT. The encoded protein is CASTRSGGGTDTQYF.

This rearrangement joins TRBV11-3 to TRBJ1-2; D not resolved. CDR1 SGHNT and CDR2 YENEEA come from the germline V gene. This CDR3 region has 14 residues. V gave up 3 bases and J gave up 0 bases, with 8 bases separating them. The CDR3 DNA reads TGTGCCAGCAGCTTTGGGTCTCCTAACTATGGCTACACCTTC. Residues: CASSFGSPNYGYTF. Full variable domain (rest looked up from reference TRBV11-3 and TRBJ1-2): EAGVVQSPRYKIIEKKQPVAFWCNPISGHNTLYWYLQNLGQGPELLIRYENEEAVDDSQLPKDRFSAERLKGVDSTLKIQPAELGDSAVYLCASSFGSPNYGYTFGSGTRLTVV.

This chain uses TRBV11-2 with TRBJ1-4, with unresolved D. The V gene's germline CDR1 is SGHAT and CDR2 FQNNGV. This CDR3 region has 13 residues. V was clipped by 6 bases and J by 12 bases, with 17 bases between them. CDR3 sequence reads: CASSSFREGELFF. The CDR3 nucleotides read TGTGCCAGCAGTTCGTTTCGTGAGGGAGAACTGTTTTTT.

This chain uses TRBV5-1 with TRBJ2-2, with no clear D. CDR3 length equals 15 residues. Trimming pared 0 bases from V and 4 bases from J, leaving 10 bases between. Germline V lookup: CDR1 SGHRS, CDR2 YFSETQ. The CDR3 region has the DNA TGCGCCAGCAGCTTGGGCGAGGTTCCCACCGGGGAGCTGTTTTTT. This codes for CASSLGEVPTGELFF. Supplemented by reference TRBV5-1 and TRBJ2-2, the full variable domain reads KAGVTQTPRYLIKTRGQQVTLSCSPISGHRSVSWYQQTPGQGLQFLFEYFSETQRNKGNFPGRFSGRQFSNSRSEMNVSTLELGDSALYLCASSLGEVPTGELFFGEGSRLTVL.

This sequence joins TRBV7-8 and TRBJ2-3; D may be TRBD1 (6 bases). CDR3 length: 15 residues. V was shortened by 0 bases and J by 1 base, with 8 bases between the two germline ends. Germline CDR1 SGHVS, CDR2 FQNEAQ. The CDR3 here is CASSLAGAGTDTQYF. CDR3 DNA sequence: TGTGCCAGCAGCTTAGCGGGGGCAGGCACAGATACGCAGTATTTT.

The gene calls are TRBV10-3 and TRBJ2-7; TRBD2 matches at 9 bases. Germline lookup yields CDR1 ENHRY and CDR2 SYGVKD. V lost 3 bases and J lost 6; bases outside the gene matches: 12. The CDR3 is 16 amino acids. The CDR3 bases are TGTGCCATCAGTGATCGCGGGGGGGCAATGGTCCGCGAGCAGTACTTC. Its protein product is CAISDRGGAMVREQYF.